The subject of this entry is one T cell receptor (beta chain). Its antigen is not known. Barcoded TCR alpha and TCR beta cDNA libraries with UMIs came from 5'RACE using constant-segment primers. Each CDR3 protein is one row after TCRdb ran MiXCR on the 5' RACE reads. The repertoire holds 140,000 or so distinct CDR3 sequences, with roughly 6.2% as singletons. The entry originates in a study of T-cell memory formation after mild COVID-19. Turning to the study itself: Among the donors, TCR clusters were largely specific to each donor.

Study findings and constraints: Clones that contracted from day 15 to 85 had balanced CD4/CD8; later expanders were CD4+ biased.

V was shortened by 4 bases and J by 6 bases, with 16 bases between the two germline ends. CDR3 length equals 14 residues. Looked up from germline, CDR1 is SGDLS and CDR2 is YYNGEE. The receptor's source is an adult woman who had mild COVID-19 (a few samples of this study predate the infection). Cell type and time point are not known. This sequence joins TRBV9 and TRBJ1-1; unclear D gene. The sequenced sample consisted of PBMCs or a T cell subset sorted from them (not recorded which). CDR3 region: CASSPQVLVAEAFF. CDR3 bases: TGTGCCAGCAGCCCCCAGGTACTTGTGGCTGAAGCTTTCTTT.